These T cell receptor beta chains were read from a single sample in a study of CD4 and CD8 cells across lung adenocarcinoma regions. Each CDR3 protein is one row after TCRdb ran MiXCR on the PCR reads. This sample has around 20,000 distinct CDR3 sequences, with approximately 52% found just once. The sample was CD8+ T cells from the center of a lung tumor. The origin of the receptors is a female donor with lung adenocarcinoma. The CD4 and CD8 labels of this study may be unreliable. CDR3s include the opening cysteine and the closing phenylalanine or tryptophan. The order of the fields is CDR3 DNA, CDR3 protein, J gene, clone size, V gene, D gene. A D gene is named only where the DNA matches it firmly. The size of a clone is reported for some rows only, either as once, few or many, or as a class for expanded clones.

CDR3 DNA: TGTTCCAGGGGGCAGGGGGGAGGAGTCCCAGAGACGCAGTATTTT
CDR3 protein: CSRGQGGGVPETQYF
J gene: TRBJ2-3
clone size: once
V gene: TRBV27
D gene: TRBD1

CDR3 DNA: TGTGCCAGCAGCCTAACGGGGGGTACTGAAGCTTTCTTT
CDR3 protein: CASSLTGGTEAFF
J gene: TRBJ1-1
clone size: many
V gene: TRBV6-1
D gene: NA

CDR3 DNA: TGTGCCAGCACCTTACAGATCCAAGAGACCCAGTACTTC
CDR3 protein: CASTLQIQETQYF
J gene: TRBJ2-5
clone size: NA
V gene: TRBV6-1
D gene: NA

CDR3 DNA: TGTGCCAGCAGTTACACGACAGGGGAGGATTCACCCCTCCACTTT
CDR3 protein: CASSYTTGEDSPLHF
J gene: TRBJ1-6
clone size: medium-sized
V gene: TRBV6-5
D gene: TRBD1

CDR3 DNA: TGTGCCAGCAACGGACAGGGGGCGGGGACAGAGGAGCAGTATTTT
CDR3 protein: CASNGQGAGTEEQYF
J gene: TRBJ2-3
clone size: NA
V gene: TRBV6-1
D gene: TRBD1

CDR3 DNA: TGTGCCAGCAGCTTAAACAGGCAAGGCACCATATATTTT
CDR3 protein: CASSLNRQGTIYF
J gene: TRBJ1-3
clone size: few
V gene: TRBV7-7
D gene: NA

CDR3 DNA: TGCGCCAGCAGCCAAGCCCGACAGGGTAGATTTACGCAGTATTTT
CDR3 protein: CASSQARQGRFTQYF
J gene: TRBJ2-3
clone size: many
V gene: TRBV4-1
D gene: TRBD1

CDR3 DNA: TGTGCCAGCAGCTTAGCGGGGCTGTCCGCAAAAGATACGCAGTATTTT
CDR3 protein: CASSLAGLSAKDTQYF
J gene: TRBJ2-3
clone size: NA
V gene: TRBV7-2
D gene: NA

CDR3 DNA: TGTGCCAGCAGCCAGACCTCCAAAGGGAGCATTCAGTACTTC
CDR3 protein: CASSQTSKGSIQYF
J gene: TRBJ2-4
clone size: once
V gene: TRBV14
D gene: NA

CDR3 DNA: TGTGCCAGCAGCCAGGGACAGGACGAGGCCCAGTACTTC
CDR3 protein: CASSQGQDEAQYF
J gene: TRBJ2-5
clone size: NA
V gene: TRBV11-3
D gene: TRBD1

CDR3 DNA: TGTGCCAGCACTCTGAACAGGGGTGATAGGGCCCAGTACTTC
CDR3 protein: CASTLNRGDRAQYF
J gene: TRBJ2-5
clone size: few
V gene: TRBV6-1
D gene: TRBD1

CDR3 DNA: TGCGCCAGCAGGGACAGCACAGATACGCAGTATTTT
CDR3 protein: CASRDSTDTQYF
J gene: TRBJ2-3
clone size: few
V gene: TRBV10-2
D gene: NA

CDR3 DNA: TGTGCCAGCAGTGAGATGGGGACAGGGGGCTATGAGACCCAGTACTTC
CDR3 protein: CASSEMGTGGYETQYF
J gene: TRBJ2-5
clone size: few
V gene: TRBV6-1
D gene: TRBD1

CDR3 DNA: TGTGCCAGCCTCGTGTACACTGAAGCTTTCTTT
CDR3 protein: CASLVYTEAFF
J gene: TRBJ1-1
clone size: NA
V gene: TRBV6-1
D gene: NA

CDR3 DNA: TGTGCCAGCAGTGGGGGACCCACTTTGGGAGCTTTCTTT
CDR3 protein: CASSGGPTLGAFF
J gene: TRBJ1-1
clone size: many
V gene: TRBV6-1
D gene: NA

CDR3 DNA: TGTGCCAGCAGCTTCAGGTTTGGGACCCAGTACTTC
CDR3 protein: CASSFRFGTQYF
J gene: TRBJ2-5
clone size: NA
V gene: TRBV7-6
D gene: NA

CDR3 DNA: TGTGCCAGCAGCGGCCTAGCGGGGAGCACCGGGGAGCAGTATTTT
CDR3 protein: CASSGLAGSTGEQYF
J gene: TRBJ2-3
clone size: NA
V gene: TRBV6-1
D gene: TRBD2

CDR3 DNA: TGCGCCAGCAGCGGAGGGTCTTACGGGGCCAACGTCCTGACTTTC
CDR3 protein: CASSGGSYGANVLTF
J gene: TRBJ2-6
clone size: many
V gene: TRBV5-1
D gene: NA

CDR3 DNA: TGCGCCAGCAGTGAGTACCTAGCGGGAGGCAATGAGCAGTTCTTC
CDR3 protein: CASSEYLAGGNEQFF
J gene: TRBJ2-1
clone size: medium-sized
V gene: TRBV10-1
D gene: TRBD2

CDR3 DNA: TGTGCGGGCAGCGGGGGGAGGGACCTGGATACGCAGTACTTC
CDR3 protein: CAGSGGRDLDTQYF
J gene: TRBJ2-7
clone size: NA
V gene: TRBV6-1
D gene: TRBD2

CDR3 DNA: TGTGCTAGCAGCCCAGCCGGGACTAGCGCCACAGATACGCAGTATTTT
CDR3 protein: CASSPAGTSATDTQYF
J gene: TRBJ2-3
clone size: NA
V gene: TRBV7-7
D gene: TRBD2

CDR3 DNA: TGTGCCAGCAAGACTAGCGGGGGGTTGGATGAGCAGTTCTTC
CDR3 protein: CASKTSGGLDEQFF
J gene: TRBJ2-1
clone size: NA
V gene: TRBV6-1
D gene: TRBD2

CDR3 DNA: TGTGCCAGCAGTCGCCCAGGGGTAAACTATGGCTACACCTTC
CDR3 protein: CASSRPGVNYGYTF
J gene: TRBJ1-2
clone size: once
V gene: TRBV6-1
D gene: NA

CDR3 DNA: TGTGCCCGGGGCCGCCAAGCTGTGGTCACAGAGACGCTGTATTTT
CDR3 protein: CARGRQAVVTETLYF
J gene: TRBJ2-2
clone size: NA
V gene: TRBV7-2
D gene: NA

CDR3 DNA: TGTGCCAGCAGTTTGCAGGGGGGGTACGGGGCCAACGTCCTGACTTTC
CDR3 protein: CASSLQGGYGANVLTF
J gene: TRBJ2-6
clone size: NA
V gene: TRBV25-1
D gene: NA

CDR3 DNA: TGTGCCAGCAGTGAATCCAGCTATGGCTACACCTTC
CDR3 protein: CASSESSYGYTF
J gene: TRBJ1-2
clone size: few
V gene: TRBV6-1
D gene: NA

CDR3 DNA: TGTGCCAGCAGCCCCGACATCTTTTTTAGCGGGAGTACACGACTGCAGTTCTTC
CDR3 protein: CASSPDIFFSGSTRLQFF
J gene: TRBJ2-1
clone size: NA
V gene: TRBV4-2
D gene: TRBD2

CDR3 DNA: TGTGCCAGCAGCCCCCACGGGGACCGTGACCAAGACACCCAGTACTTC
CDR3 protein: CASSPHGDRDQDTQYF
J gene: TRBJ2-5
clone size: NA
V gene: TRBV6-1
D gene: NA

CDR3 DNA: TGTGCCAGCAGCCCAAGGAGGGGGTACACTGAAGCTTTCTTT
CDR3 protein: CASSPRRGYTEAFF
J gene: TRBJ1-1
clone size: few
V gene: TRBV7-8
D gene: NA

CDR3 DNA: TGTGCCAGCAGTTTAGCACTAGCGGGCCCCAATGAGCAGTTCTTC
CDR3 protein: CASSLALAGPNEQFF
J gene: TRBJ2-1
clone size: medium-sized
V gene: TRBV27
D gene: TRBD2

CDR3 DNA: TGTGCCCGCGGACCCCAAGATACGCAGTACTTC
CDR3 protein: CARGPQDTQYF
J gene: TRBJ2-4
clone size: NA
V gene: TRBV27
D gene: NA

CDR3 DNA: TGTGCCAGCAGTGAATATGAGGCGACCAATGAGCAGTTCTTC
CDR3 protein: CASSEYEATNEQFF
J gene: TRBJ2-1
clone size: many
V gene: TRBV25-1
D gene: NA

CDR3 DNA: TGCCGCGTCTCGGGGCTGCGAGACAAAAACACGCAGTATTTT
CDR3 protein: CRVSGLRDKNTQYF
J gene: TRBJ2-3
clone size: NA
V gene: TRBV10-1
D gene: NA

CDR3 DNA: TGTGCCAGCAGCCCAGAAGCGGGAGCGGTAAACATTCAGTACTTC
CDR3 protein: CASSPEAGAVNIQYF
J gene: TRBJ2-4
clone size: many
V gene: TRBV7-6
D gene: TRBD2

CDR3 DNA: TGTGCCAGCAGACCCCGGGGGGGCCAGGGGGTGGGAAACACCATATATTTT
CDR3 protein: CASRPRGGQGVGNTIYF
J gene: TRBJ1-3
clone size: few
V gene: TRBV27
D gene: TRBD1

CDR3 DNA: TGTGGCAGCGGTCACCAAGATACCCAGTACTTT
CDR3 protein: CGSGHQDTQYF
J gene: TRBJ2-3
clone size: NA
V gene: TRBV27
D gene: NA

CDR3 DNA: TGTGCCAGCAGCGGCGGGAGAATCTACAATGAGCAGTTCTTC
CDR3 protein: CASSGGRIYNEQFF
J gene: TRBJ2-1
clone size: NA
V gene: TRBV6-1
D gene: TRBD2

CDR3 DNA: TGTGCCAGCAGCCCGTTATTGTTAAGCTCCTACAATGAGCAGTTCTTC
CDR3 protein: CASSPLLLSSYNEQFF
J gene: TRBJ2-1
clone size: few
V gene: TRBV5-5
D gene: NA

CDR3 DNA: TGTGCCAGTCAGACGGGGCTCGACTTGTACGAGCAGTACTTC
CDR3 protein: CASQTGLDLYEQYF
J gene: TRBJ2-7
clone size: few
V gene: TRBV10-3
D gene: NA

CDR3 DNA: TGTGCGGGCAAGGGCCCGGGACAGGGAGACACTCAGTACTTC
CDR3 protein: CAGKGPGQGDTQYF
J gene: TRBJ2-4
clone size: once
V gene: TRBV6-1
D gene: TRBD1

CDR3 DNA: TGTGCCAGCAGGGGGCACGGGGGCAGTGCCCAAGAGACCCAGTACTTC
CDR3 protein: CASRGHGGSAQETQYF
J gene: TRBJ2-5
clone size: NA
V gene: TRBV6-1
D gene: NA

CDR3 DNA: TGTGCCAGCAGCCCTAAGGCCAGGACAGGGGGGAAGACCCAGTACTTC
CDR3 protein: CASSPKARTGGKTQYF
J gene: TRBJ2-5
clone size: NA
V gene: TRBV11-2
D gene: TRBD1

CDR3 DNA: TGTGCCAGCAGTTACACTAGCGGGACTGACAATGAGCAGTTCTTC
CDR3 protein: CASSYTSGTDNEQFF
J gene: TRBJ2-1
clone size: medium-sized
V gene: TRBV6-5
D gene: TRBD2

CDR3 DNA: TGTGCCAGCAGCCCCGGGGGGTCCTTGGAAGAGCAGTACTTC
CDR3 protein: CASSPGGSLEEQYF
J gene: TRBJ2-5
clone size: NA
V gene: TRBV3-1
D gene: TRBD2

CDR3 DNA: TGTGCCACCAAGGGGCCGGGAGAGCGAAAGATTCAGTACTTC
CDR3 protein: CATKGPGERKIQYF
J gene: TRBJ2-5
clone size: NA
V gene: TRBV10-3
D gene: NA

CDR3 DNA: TGTGCCAGCAGGGGGGAGGGGATGAACACTGAAGCTTTCTTT
CDR3 protein: CASRGEGMNTEAFF
J gene: TRBJ1-1
clone size: few
V gene: TRBV9
D gene: NA

CDR3 DNA: TGTGCCAGCAGCGATAGCGCCTACGAGCAGTACTTC
CDR3 protein: CASSDSAYEQYF
J gene: TRBJ2-7
clone size: NA
V gene: TRBV6-1
D gene: NA

CDR3 DNA: TGCGCCAGCAGCCAAGCCACTAGCTACACCTTC
CDR3 protein: CASSQATSYTF
J gene: TRBJ1-2
clone size: NA
V gene: TRBV4-1
D gene: NA

CDR3 DNA: TGTGCGGGGATTCGCCCCACAAACACGCAGTATTTC
CDR3 protein: CAGIRPTNTQYF
J gene: TRBJ2-4
clone size: NA
V gene: TRBV27
D gene: NA

CDR3 DNA: TGTGCCAGCAGCCTAGCGGGGCGGGGGCTGGCGACGCAGTATTTT
CDR3 protein: CASSLAGRGLATQYF
J gene: TRBJ2-3
clone size: once
V gene: TRBV7-2
D gene: TRBD2

CDR3 DNA: TGTGCCACCTCCGGGACTAGCGGGATCGTGGGAAATGAGCAGTTCTTC
CDR3 protein: CATSGTSGIVGNEQFF
J gene: TRBJ2-1
clone size: few
V gene: TRBV10-3
D gene: TRBD2

CDR3 DNA: TGTGCCAGCAGTTCGGGCCACTGCTTGGCCCAGTACTTC
CDR3 protein: CASSSGHCLAQYF
J gene: TRBJ2-5
clone size: NA
V gene: TRBV12-3/TRBV12-4
D gene: NA

CDR3 DNA: TGCGCCAGCAGTGAGCTGGGGAGCAATGAGCAGTTCTTC
CDR3 protein: CASSELGSNEQFF
J gene: TRBJ2-1
clone size: large
V gene: TRBV10-2
D gene: NA

CDR3 DNA: TGTGCCAGCAGCCCCACTAGCAATGAGCAGTTCTTC
CDR3 protein: CASSPTSNEQFF
J gene: TRBJ2-1
clone size: many
V gene: TRBV11-1
D gene: NA

CDR3 DNA: TGTGCCAGCAGGAGGGGGGCGGGAGTCACAGACACGCAGTATTTC
CDR3 protein: CASRRGAGVTDTQYF
J gene: TRBJ2-3
clone size: NA
V gene: TRBV27
D gene: NA

CDR3 DNA: TGTGGCTCAAAGGCGGGGTCAGGCAAAAATACGCAGTATTTC
CDR3 protein: CGSKAGSGKNTQYF
J gene: TRBJ2-4
clone size: NA
V gene: TRBV10-3
D gene: NA

CDR3 DNA: TGCGCCAGCAGCTACGGGACTTTCGAAGGGGAGCTGTTTTTT
CDR3 protein: CASSYGTFEGELFF
J gene: TRBJ2-2
clone size: few
V gene: TRBV5-1
D gene: NA

CDR3 DNA: TGTGCCAGCAGTTCGGGGCTCGGGGGCCCCGCCCCAGAGACGCAGTATTTC
CDR3 protein: CASSSGLGGPAPETQYF
J gene: TRBJ2-3
clone size: NA
V gene: TRBV27
D gene: NA

CDR3 DNA: TGTGCCAGCAGCTTATCGGGGGGCACCGGGGAGCTGTTTTTT
CDR3 protein: CASSLSGGTGELFF
J gene: TRBJ2-2
clone size: once
V gene: TRBV7-2
D gene: TRBD2